This T cell receptor beta chain is drawn from a study of T cells after yellow fever vaccination (dated by TCRdb to the late 2010s). In the study overall: Libraries from fractions with low cell numbers were prepared with the SMART-Seq v4 Ultra Low Input RNA kit. To follow T-cell clones before and after primary and booster YFV17D yellow fever vaccination, bulk TCR alpha and beta repertoires were sequenced over time. Two healthy male donors, one aged 18 to 30 and one aged 30 to 40 years, made up the cohort. Blood samples were taken at several timepoints before and after primary and secondary immunization, and bulk PBMC replicates and cell subsets were isolated. Results and caveats for the whole study, not just this receptor: The study included only a couple of donors, which limits how far the findings can be generalized. The secondary T-cell response was weaker than the primary response but faster, peaking on day 5 instead of day 15. Most clones expanded after primary vaccination (96% of CD4 and 70% to 90% of CD8) were re-detected after the booster, suggesting that broad memory maintenance occurred. A small share of clonotypes occurred in both CD4 and CD8 compartments, likely arising from convergent recombination. Computational filtering was required because FACS-sorted repertoires could contain abundant contaminating clonotypes from the bulk population.

TCR cDNA was synthesized by 5'RACE template switching, which introduced a universal primer site and unique molecular identifiers. Priming for cDNA synthesis came from both the TCR alpha and TCR beta constant segments. Library amplification involved two PCR steps, and the second step added sample barcodes and sequencing adapters. Sequencing of libraries was performed on Illumina HiSeq 2500 (2x100 bp) or NovaSeq (2x150 bp). For the original study's pipeline: Demultiplexing of reads and collapsing into UMI consensus sequences were performed with MIGEC, and V(D)J alignment was carried out with MiXCR. Clonotypes responding to the vaccine were identified with edgeR on replicate PBMC samples, with the criteria of FDR below 0.01 and a log2 fold change above 5 up to day 15. Each bulk clonotype received a CD4 or CD8 identity based on whether the sequenced CD4 or CD8 repertoire contained that clonotype at higher abundance. The public reads were quality trimmed at Q25 with fastp and then assembled into clones with MiXCR by TCRdb, keeping productive beta chains. Each entry merges the rows of one CDR3 protein and shows their most common DNA and genes. It is TCRdb's table, rather than the study itself, that gives the V and J calls and clone size. The sample table lists 300,000 to 450,000 distinct CDR3 sequences, 6.2% of them with a count of one. About 15% of the sample belongs to the ten largest clones.

Spanning cysteine to phenylalanine, the CDR3 consists of 15 amino acids. Kept here is only the CDR3 DNA, which spans 45 bases and is read in frame from base 1. Clipping removes 2 bases from V and 5 bases from J, with 8 as the unmatched junction base count. CDR1 and CDR2 are read off the germline V gene as MNHNS and SASEGT. The sample's treatment or condition label is to be understood as: live attenuated yellow fever vaccine strain. Two biological replicates of bulk PBMCs were collected at each blood-draw timepoint. PBMCs were isolated from peripheral blood using a standard Ficoll-Paque protocol. RNA was extracted with TriZol from bulk PBMCs, CD4 and CD8 fractions, and dextramer-positive and dextramer-negative fractions. This clonotype was picked up many times. Its antigen remains unidentified. Base qualities are not provided; no much larger clone lies one nucleotide away.

The source was PBMCs, collected 5 days after the yellow fever booster vaccination. The TCR was taken from a man aged 25-40 years who received the YFV17D yellow fever vaccine. The chain is assembled from TRBV6-1 and TRBJ2-7; 8 central bases correspond to TRBD2. The CDR3 protein sequence reads: CASSEPGSGNHEQYF. The DNA sequence reads TGTGCCAGCAGTGAACCCGGTAGCGGGAACCACGAGCAGTACTTC.